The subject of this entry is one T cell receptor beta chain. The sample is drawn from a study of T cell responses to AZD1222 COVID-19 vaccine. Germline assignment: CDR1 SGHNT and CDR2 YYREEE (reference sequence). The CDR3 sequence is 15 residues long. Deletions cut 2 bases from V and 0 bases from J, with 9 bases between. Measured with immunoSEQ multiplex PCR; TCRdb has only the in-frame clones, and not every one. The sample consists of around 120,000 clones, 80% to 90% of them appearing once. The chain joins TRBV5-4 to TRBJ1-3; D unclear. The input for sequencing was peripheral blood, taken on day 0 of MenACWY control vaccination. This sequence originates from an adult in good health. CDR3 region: CASSFGGSSGNTIYF. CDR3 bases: TGTGCCAGCAGCTTTGGTGGCAGCTCTGGAAACACCATATATTTT.